This section outlines one T cell receptor (beta chain) sequence together with its context. Its specificity is not known. The record originates from a study of T cell responses to AZD1222 COVID-19 vaccine. Per the germline V gene, CDR1 is LNHDA and CDR2 is SQIVND (reference sequence). Trimming shortened V by 6 bases and J by 3 bases, and 11 bases separated the two germline ends. CDR3 length: 14 residues. Repertoires were generated with immunoSEQ multiplex PCR, while TCRdb's copy carries only in-frame clones and drops some. The sample lists more than 80,000 clones, roughly 85% occurring once. Broader study findings: Seropositive at baseline were only a handful of AZD1222 recipients. Donors in the cohort were predominantly white British and more often female, and clonal diversity was possibly underestimated.

This clonotype was sampled from an adult who received the AZD1222 COVID-19 vaccine. This rearrangement joins TRBV19 to TRBJ2-2, with D perhaps matching TRBD1 (5 bases). The source was peripheral blood, collected 28 days after the second AZD1222 dose. The chain's CDR3 is CASRRTRDTGELFF. The CDR3 nucleotides read TGTGCCAGTAGAAGGACACGAGACACCGGGGAGCTGTTTTTT.